This is a list of T cell receptor beta chains from one sample in a study of shared clonotypes between healthy human individuals. The protocol was immunoSEQ multiplex PCR, while the TCRdb copy is restricted to in-frame clones and leaves out a portion. The repertoire includes approximately 2.5 million clones, 93% of them detected once, and approximately 0.37% sits in the top ten. What was sequenced was naive CD4+ T cells from PBMCs. The source is a man aged 18 to 30 in good health. Some clones in this sample may be carry-over from other donors' samples. Both conserved end residues are part of each CDR3.

j_gene | v_gene | CDR3aa
TRBJ2-5 | TRBV5-1 | CASSLDGKETQYF
TRBJ1-1 | TRBV7-8 | CASSLNHRGGNTEAFF
TRBJ1-2 | TRBV7-3 | CASSTSGTDGPGYTF
TRBJ2-1 | TRBV2 | CASSYDRSSYNEQFF
TRBJ1-5 | TRBV16 | CASSQLSADQPQHF
TRBJ1-2 | TRBV2 | CASRQGGGYTF
TRBJ2-3 | TRBV11-3 | CATLPLSRGLGKNTDTQYF
TRBJ1-4 | TRBV4-1 | CASSQAPPRGANEKLFF
TRBJ2-5 | TRBV6-6 | CASRNRLAGEETQYF
TRBJ1-2 | TRBV12-2 | CAGAISANYGYTF
TRBJ2-2 | TRBV2 | CASRLDRNTGELFF
TRBJ1-5 | TRBV2 | CASSPGTGRQPQHF
TRBJ1-2 | TRBV18 | CASSPGSGGAYGYTF
TRBJ1-2 | TRBV28 | CASSFGVVGYTF
TRBJ2-2 | TRBV6-5 | CATQVRGDNTGELFF
TRBJ2-1 | TRBV5-4 | CASSLGGDSYNEQFF
TRBJ1-4 | TRBV9 | CASNRAIGGKLFF
TRBJ2-7 | TRBV18 | CASSPDFSPYEQYF
TRBJ2-2 | TRBV11-3 | CASSMGQGAAGELFF
TRBJ2-5 | TRBV5-1 | CASSLVAREETQYF
TRBJ2-3 | TRBV5-6 | CASSRLITGEDTQYF
TRBJ2-4 | TRBV5-1 | CASSLTSGSTKNIQYF
TRBJ2-7 | TRBV18 | CASSPRSSYEQYF
TRBJ2-5 | TRBV5-1 | CASSLVQQETQYF
TRBJ2-7 | TRBV18 | CASSLLGVGYEQYF
TRBJ2-1 | TRBV5-1 | CASSPGAGSSYNEQFF
TRBJ1-5 | TRBV11-3 | CASWGPSNQPQHF
TRBJ2-7 | TRBV5-5 | CASSHRMAGGDTYEQYF
TRBJ1-4 | TRBV28 | CASSFTGETNEKLFF
TRBJ2-7 | TRBV7-8 | CASTSGTGDSYEQYF
TRBJ1-5 | TRBV7-2 | CASSLQQGDQPQHF
TRBJ2-7 | TRBV30 | CAWSPSGEQYF
TRBJ1-1 | TRBV7-2 | CASSLSRGLNTEAFF
TRBJ2-1 | TRBV5-1 | CASSLRGGILPHEQFF
TRBJ2-3 | TRBV7-2 | CASSLLADTQYF
TRBJ2-7 | TRBV6-6 | CASSSYGPGGGYEQYF
TRBJ1-4 | TRBV2 | CASRETGGANEKLFF
TRBJ1-4 | TRBV28 | CASSLAGTGGSTNEKLFF
TRBJ2-2 | TRBV18 | CASSRVTNTGELFF
TRBJ1-2 | TRBV9 | CASSRDYGYTF
TRBJ2-3 | TRBV11-3 | CASSRGGTDTQYF
TRBJ2-2 | TRBV9 | CASSVAGTGGTGELFF
TRBJ1-1 | TRBV5-4 | CASSLSRMGPEAFF
TRBJ2-2 | TRBV7-3 | CASSLRDRGVAGELFF
TRBJ2-1 | TRBV2 | CASSQLAGGSGNEQFF